A selection of T cell receptor beta chains follows, all from one sample in a study of shared clonotypes between healthy human individuals. Assay used: immunoSEQ multiplex PCR; TCRdb lists only in-frame clones, some missing. The data contain more than 2 million clones, roughly 93% of them singletons. Sequenced input: naive CD8+ T cells from PBMCs. The receptors here all came from a man between 18 and 35 years old in good health. Some clones in this sample may be carry-over from other donors' samples. Each CDR3 is given with its conserved first and last residue. The order of the fields is clone size, D gene, CDR3 length, V gene, J gene, CDR3 DNA, CDR3 protein. D genes are given only for firm matches. Size tells how often a clone was seen (once, few, many) or the class of an expanded clone, and some rows leave it out.

clone size: NA; D gene: NA; CDR3 length: 13; V gene: TRBV19; J gene: TRBJ1-1; CDR3 DNA: TGTGCCAGTAGTATAAGCGGGGTCCTGGGGGCTTTCTTT; CDR3 protein: CASSISGVLGAFF
clone size: NA; D gene: NA; CDR3 length: 15; V gene: TRBV7-9; J gene: TRBJ2-3; CDR3 DNA: TGTGCCAGCAGCTTACCAAAGACTAGCACAGATACGCAGTATTTT; CDR3 protein: CASSLPKTSTDTQYF
clone size: NA; D gene: TRBD1; CDR3 length: 14; V gene: TRBV13; J gene: TRBJ1-1; CDR3 DNA: TGTGCCAGCAGCTTAGGACAGGGGATCACTGAAGCTTTCTTT; CDR3 protein: CASSLGQGITEAFF
clone size: NA; D gene: NA; CDR3 length: 14; V gene: TRBV14; J gene: TRBJ1-2; CDR3 DNA: TGTGCCAGCAGCATTCGGGACGGAATCTATGGCTACACCTTC; CDR3 protein: CASSIRDGIYGYTF
clone size: once; D gene: TRBD2; CDR3 length: 17; V gene: TRBV2; J gene: TRBJ2-1; CDR3 DNA: TGTGCCAGCAGTCCGGGACTAGCGGGAGCGTCCTACAATGAGCAGTTCTTC; CDR3 protein: CASSPGLAGASYNEQFF
clone size: few; D gene: NA; CDR3 length: 12; V gene: TRBV28; J gene: TRBJ1-1; CDR3 DNA: TGTGCCAGCAGTCGATGGGGGACTGAAGCTTTCTTT; CDR3 protein: CASSRWGTEAFF
clone size: once; D gene: TRBD1; CDR3 length: 17; V gene: TRBV9; J gene: TRBJ2-2; CDR3 DNA: TGTGCCAGCAGCGCCCCTCCGGGACAGGGGGGAGCCGGGGAGCTGTTTTTT; CDR3 protein: CASSAPPGQGGAGELFF
clone size: NA; D gene: NA; CDR3 length: 14; V gene: TRBV5-1; J gene: TRBJ2-3; CDR3 DNA: TGCGCCAGCAGCCTGGGGGAGTTCACAGATACGCAGTATTTT; CDR3 protein: CASSLGEFTDTQYF
clone size: NA; D gene: NA; CDR3 length: 12; V gene: TRBV19; J gene: TRBJ1-2; CDR3 DNA: TGTGCCAGTAGTATTGGGGGCAAAGGCTACACCTTC; CDR3 protein: CASSIGGKGYTF
clone size: NA; D gene: TRBD2; CDR3 length: 15; V gene: TRBV19; J gene: TRBJ2-7; CDR3 DNA: TGTGCCAGTAGTATATTAGCGGGACCAGTCTACGAGCAGTACTTC; CDR3 protein: CASSILAGPVYEQYF
clone size: once; D gene: TRBD1; CDR3 length: 14; V gene: TRBV5-6; J gene: TRBJ1-2; CDR3 DNA: TGTGCCAGCAGCTTTACAGGGGGCGCGAGGGGCTACACCTTC; CDR3 protein: CASSFTGGARGYTF
clone size: NA; D gene: NA; CDR3 length: 15; V gene: TRBV7-9; J gene: TRBJ1-2; CDR3 DNA: TGTGCCAGCAGCTTAGCGAGGCCCCAACCTGAAGGCTACACCTTC; CDR3 protein: CASSLARPQPEGYTF